What follows is one TCR beta chain and its context. This entry comes from a study of Ad26.COV2.S vaccination and SARS-CoV-2 variants. The treatment here: approximately 18 received Ad26.COV2.S at low or high dose, single or two shots; 5 received placebo; per-sample allocation not given. Collection of samples fell on day 63 after the first vaccine or placebo injection. Clones were sequenced by immunoSEQ multiplex PCR, and TCRdb holds only the in-frame ones, with some missing. This table holds some 420,000 clones, approximately 90% found once. Germline V gives CDR1 SGHTA, CDR2 FQGNSA. The CDR3 extends over 15 amino acids. Trimming removed 2 bases at V and 1 base at J, with 11 bases between.

The sequences come from peripheral blood, collected in a trial of Ad26.COV2.S vaccine versus placebo. This clonotype originated in a person aged 18-60 years who received the Ad26.COV2.S COVID-19 vaccine or a placebo. The chain recombines TRBV7-2 with TRBJ2-5, with D maybe TRBD1 (6 bases). The CDR3 region is CASSLQGTPQETQYF. The DNA of the CDR3 is TGTGCCAGCAGCTTACAGGGGACACCCCAAGAGACCCAGTACTTC.